These 13 T cell receptor beta chains came from one sample sequenced in a study of blood T cell repertoires in COVID-19. Data came from immunoSEQ multiplex PCR; TCRdb stores just in-frame clones and leaves some out. The sample lists a few hundred thousand clones, approximately 89% seen once, with 10% to 15% in the top ten. Sequencing was carried out using peripheral blood. These receptors were taken from a woman aged 50 to 65 with COVID-19, enrolled during active disease.

V is TRBV5-4 and J is TRBJ1-6, with 8 bases matching TRBD1. The CDR3 sequence is 13 residues long. V lost 2 bases, J lost 9 bases, and 1 base stayed unmatched. Germline values: CDR1 SGHNT, CDR2 YYREEE (reference sequence). The CDR3 coding sequence is TGTGCCAGCAGCTTAGGGACAGGTTCACCCCTCCACTTT. Translating it yields CASSLGTGSPLHF.

The V call is TRBV18, the J call TRBJ2-5; no firm D call. Germline assignment: CDR1 KGHSH and CDR2 LQKENI. The CDR3 loop spans 15 amino acids. V was clipped by 0 bases and J by 5 bases, with 13 bases between them. The CDR3 here is CASSPPAESSETQYF. The CDR3 DNA follows: TGTGCCAGCTCACCACCCGCCGAGAGTAGCGAGACCCAGTACTTC. The variable domain in full, with the rest retrieved from reference TRBV18 and TRBJ2-5, is NAGVMQNPRHLVRRRGQEARLRCSPMKGHSHVYWYRQLPEEGLKFMVYLQKENIIDESGMPKERFSAEFPKEGPSILRIQQVVRGDSAAYFCASSPPAESSETQYFGPGTRLLVL.

The chain has TRBV4-1 and TRBJ2-3, with TRBD2 matching over 8 bases. The CDR3 extends over 16 amino acids. The germline CDR1 and CDR2 sequences are MGHRA and YSYEKL. V was clipped by 7 bases and J by 4 bases; unmatched bases: 13. The CDR3 loop reads CASNKVLGLVADTQYF. CDR3 DNA sequence: TGCGCCAGCAATAAAGTCCTGGGACTAGTAGCAGATACGCAGTATTTT.

This sequence joins TRBV19 and TRBJ2-1; TRBD2 matches at 11 bases. The CDR3 loop spans 16 amino acids. The V gene's germline CDR1 is LNHDA and CDR2 SQIVND (reference sequence). V was clipped by 6 bases and J by 4 bases; unmatched bases: 8. The chain's CDR3 is CASSRSLAGGYNEQFF. In DNA form, the CDR3 reads TGTGCCAGTAGCAGATCGCTAGCGGGGGGTTACAATGAGCAGTTCTTC.

This clone appeared a single time. The rearrangement links TRBV19 to TRBJ2-1, with 9 bases fitting TRBD1. With 5 bases clipped from V and 6 bases from J, the junction kept 8 bases outside the gene matches. Germline V CDR1 and CDR2: LNHDA, SQIVND (reference sequence). This CDR3 region has 15 residues. CDR3 amino acids: CASSLLGQGFNEQFF. For the CDR3, the DNA is TGTGCCAGTAGTCTATTGGGACAGGGATTCAATGAGCAGTTCTTC.

The chain uses TRBV5-1 and TRBJ1-1; weak D call: TRBD1 (5 bases). V gave up 0 bases and J gave up 4 bases, with 13 bases separating them. The CDR3 length is 15 residues. Germline CDR1 is SGHRS and CDR2 is YFSETQ. The CDR3 DNA sequence: TGCGCCAGCAGCTTGGACGAGGGGAGGCTCACTGAAGCTTTCTTT. Protein sequence: CASSLDEGRLTEAFF.

The rearrangement uses TRBV19 and TRBJ1-2; D is undetermined. Germline assignment: CDR1 LNHDA and CDR2 SQIVND (reference sequence). Deletions cut 4 bases from V and 8 bases from J, with 17 bases between. This CDR3 has 14 amino acids. The CDR3 sequence is CASSSETPIGGYTF. The CDR3 bases are TGTGCCAGTAGTAGCGAGACTCCAATAGGAGGCTACACCTTC. The variable domain in full, completed from reference TRBV19 and TRBJ1-2, reads DGGITQSPKYLFRKEGQNVTLSCEQNLNHDAMYWYRQDPGQGLRLIYYSQIVNDFQKGDIAEGYSVSREKKESFPLTVTSAQKNPTAFYLCASSSETPIGGYTFGSGTRLTVV.

In this sample, this clone turned up once. The V and J genes are TRBV5-1 and TRBJ2-3; perhaps TRBD1 as D (5 bases). CDR3 size: 16 residues. V lost 0 bases to trimming and J lost 4 bases, with 15 bases between them. Germline CDR1 is SGHRS and CDR2 is YFSETQ. CDR3 nucleotide sequence: TGCGCCAGCAGCTTGGACTATACCCCAGGGTCAGATACGCAGTATTTT. Protein: CASSLDYTPGSDTQYF.

The chain joins TRBV3-1 (or the pseudogene TRBV3-2) to TRBJ1-5; the D gene is possibly TRBD1 (5 bases). CDR1 LGHDT and CDR2 YNNKEL come from the germline V gene (reference sequence). This CDR3 is 14 amino acids long. Deletions cut 2 bases from V and 9 bases from J, with 14 bases between. CDR3 nucleotide sequence: TGTGCCAGCAGCCAAACCGGGGGTAGGCCGCCCCAGCATTTT. Its protein product is CASSQTGGRPPQHF.

The CDR3 bases are TGCGCCAGCAGCCGGACAGGGGGCGGGGTCGGCTACTTC. Encoded protein: CASSRTGGGVGYF. The V gene is TRBV5-1, the J gene TRBJ2-4; 11 positions match TRBD1. The germline CDR1 and CDR2 sequences are SGHRS and YFSETQ. This CDR3 contains 13 residues. Trimming took 4 bases from V and 16 from J; bases not matched to a gene: 10.

The V call is TRBV4-1, the J call TRBJ1-2; 7 bases fit TRBD1. The CDR3 has 14 amino acids. Germline assignment: CDR1 MGHRA and CDR2 YSYEKL. The ends lost 0 bases at V and 6 bases at J; junction bases unmatched: 4. The CDR3 DNA sequence: TGCGCCAGCAGCCAAGAGAGACAGGGTGATGGCTACACCTTC. This translates into CASSQERQGDGYTF.

The chain links TRBV7-2 to TRBJ1-5; D not certain. The CDR3 covers 16 residues. With 4 bases removed from V and 2 bases from J, the gap between germline ends came to 15 bases. Germline CDR1 reads SGHTA; CDR2 reads FQGNSA. In DNA, the CDR3 is TGTGCCAGCAGCTATACTCTAGGTGGAGGCAATCAGCCCCAGCATTTT. Its translation is CASSYTLGGGNQPQHF.

The rearrangement uses TRBV28 and TRBJ1-2; 7 nucleotides match TRBD1. This CDR3 comprises 13 residues. Germline lookup yields CDR1 MDHEN and CDR2 SYDVKM. V shed 10 bases, J shed 10 bases, and the junction held 15 bases outside the gene matches. The CDR3 nucleotides are TGTGCCACCTTAAAGCCAGGGGGATTTGCCTACACCTTC. The encoded protein is CATLKPGGFAYTF.